Below, 15 T cell receptor beta chains from the same sample are listed, as sequenced in a study of T cells expressing NK-cell markers (dated by TCRdb to about 2020). Libraries were made using 5' RACE. The run used an Illumina HiSeq 2000. TCRdb reprocessed the raw reads; every CDR3 protein sequence is a single record, and DNA is not supplied. The table for this sample records 550,000 to 600,000 distinct CDR3 sequences. Approximately 3.5% of the sample goes to the ten largest clones. Sequenced: blood T cells: a sorted CD56 or NKG2C T cell subset, CD4+ or CD8+ T cells, or bulk PBMC T cells (not recorded which). All receptors come from a man aged 18 to 30 in good health. Donor details come from another sample of the same person, matched by shared clones.

The V call is TRBV7-2, the J call TRBJ2-2; checking the TCRdb D call of TRBD2 is not possible without DNA. Germline-derived CDR1 and CDR2 are SGHTA and FQGNSA. This CDR3 is 16 amino acids long. The CDR3 sequence: CASSFVSGSSPRELFF.

V and J are TRBV28 and TRBJ2-4; TCRdb's D call of TRBD1 is untestable without DNA. This CDR3 has 14 residues. Germline V CDR1 and CDR2: MDHEN, SYDVKM. The CDR3 spells CASSSSVREVIQYF.

The chain recombines TRBV5-1 with TRBJ2-7; absent DNA, TCRdb's TRBD1 call cannot be checked. CDR3 length: 15 residues. Germline CDR1 SGHRS, CDR2 YFSETQ. The CDR3 loop is CASSIMMAGHYEQYF.

The chain recombines TRBV5-5 with TRBJ2-1; there is no DNA to check the TCRdb D call of TRBD2. The CDR3 is made up of 17 amino acids. Germline CDR1 SGHKS, CDR2 YYEKEE (reference sequence). The CDR3 here is CASSFYLAGLSYNEQFF.

This chain links TRBV4-2 with TRBJ2-3; TCRdb's assignment of TRBD2 cannot be checked, as there is no DNA. Germline V gene sequence: CDR1 LGHNA, CDR2 YNFKEQ. This CDR3 region has 21 residues. CDR3 residues: CASSQGVLLSPGLAGTDTQYF.

The gene calls are TRBV7-3 and TRBJ2-7. CDR3 length: 14 residues. The germline V gene encodes CDR1 SGHTA and CDR2 FQGTGA. The CDR3 is CASSFSPEVGEQYF.

The chain recombines TRBV5-1 with TRBJ1-1; there is no DNA to check the TCRdb D call of TRBD1. Per the germline V gene, CDR1 is SGHRS and CDR2 is YFSETQ. The CDR3 extends over 13 amino acids. CDR3 region: CASSGSVGEEAFF.

The CDR3 sequence: CASSYSTGGYGYTF. V usage is TRBV6-5 and J usage is TRBJ1-2; TCRdb indicates TRBD1, and absent DNA this call remains unverified. The V gene's germline CDR1 is MNHEY and CDR2 SVGAGI. The CDR3 length is 14 residues.

J is TRBJ1-3 and V is TRBV29-1. The germline gives CDR1 SQVTM, CDR2 ANQGSEA. This CDR3 has 16 residues. The CDR3 loop is CSVEDFTDRGGNTIYF.

The CDR3 here is CAWGDKKTQYF. The chain combines TRBV30 with TRBJ2-5. Germline V gene sequence: CDR1 GTSNPN, CDR2 SVGIG (reference sequence). The CDR3 runs 11 residues.

This chain connects TRBV15 to TRBJ2-5; TCRdb's D gene call, TRBD1, goes unchecked for lack of DNA. Germline V gene lookup returns CDR1 LNHNV and CDR2 YYDKDF (reference sequence). This CDR3 has 14 amino acids. The CDR3: CATSYYQGQETQYF.

The rearrangement joins TRBV24-1 to TRBJ1-5; TCRdb gives TRBD1 as the D gene, but with no DNA this cannot be confirmed. CDR3 size: 15 residues. Germline V CDR1 and CDR2: KGHDR, SFDVKD. CDR3: CATSDMTGDGQPQHF.

This rearrangement joins TRBV29-1 to TRBJ2-5; TCRdb returns TRBD2, unconfirmable since there is no DNA. The CDR3 has 13 residues. Germline V gene sequence: CDR1 SQVTM, CDR2 ANQGSEA. CDR3 sequence: CSGQSAGGETQYF.

The rearrangement links TRBV25-1 to TRBJ2-5; the D gene TCRdb calls, TRBD1, cannot be checked with no DNA. Germline V CDR1 and CDR2: MGHDK, SYGVNS. CDR3 length: 15 residues. CDR3 residues: CASQGQGGLWETQYF.

V is TRBV5-1 and J is TRBJ2-5. The germline CDR1 and CDR2 sequences are SGHRS and YFSETQ. The CDR3 loop spans 14 amino acids. CDR3 sequence: CASSLAGREETQYF.